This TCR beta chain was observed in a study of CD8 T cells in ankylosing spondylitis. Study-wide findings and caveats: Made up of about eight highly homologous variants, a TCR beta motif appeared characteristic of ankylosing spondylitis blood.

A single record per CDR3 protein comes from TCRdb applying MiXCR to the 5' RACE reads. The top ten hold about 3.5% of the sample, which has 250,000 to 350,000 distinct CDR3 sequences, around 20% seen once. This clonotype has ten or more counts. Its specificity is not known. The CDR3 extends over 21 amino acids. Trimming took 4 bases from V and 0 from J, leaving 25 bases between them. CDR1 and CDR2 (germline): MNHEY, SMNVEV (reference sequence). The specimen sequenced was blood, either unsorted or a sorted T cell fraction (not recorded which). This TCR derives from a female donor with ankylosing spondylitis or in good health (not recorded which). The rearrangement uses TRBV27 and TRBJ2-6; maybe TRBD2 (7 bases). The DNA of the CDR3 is TGTGCCAGCAGTTCCTATATGGGGGGCGGGGGACCCTTCTCTGGGGCCAACGTCCTGACTTTC. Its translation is CASSSYMGGGGPFSGANVLTF. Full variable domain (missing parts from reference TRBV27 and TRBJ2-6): EAQVTQNPRYLITVTGKKLTVTCSQNMNHEYMSWYRQDPGLGLRQIYYSMNVEVTDKGDVPEGYKVSRKEKRNFPLILESPSPNQTSLYFCASSSYMGGGGPFSGANVLTFGAGSRLTVL.